This T cell receptor beta chain was recovered during a study of OX40 agonist ivuxolimab in advanced cancers. For the study at large: Cohort: 82.7% men, mean age 60, aged about 23 to 79. Checkpoint inhibitors had been given previously to 40% of patients. Three patients, one with hepatocellular carcinoma and two with cutaneous melanoma, achieved partial responses.

Germline CDR1 reads MNHNY; CDR2 reads SVGAGI (reference sequence). The CDR3 runs to 14 residues. The V end lost 2 bases, the J end lost 4 bases, and 8 bases lay between the germline ends. Findings and limits, study-wide: Some of the nonresponding patients also showed low levels of normalized T-cell clonal expansion.

Method: immunoSEQ multiplex PCR; TCRdb's copy keeps in-frame clones and lacks some. The table has around 24,000 clones, roughly 84% seen once. Regarding this clone: Its antigen is still unknown.

The specimen was CD4+ or CD8+ T cells sorted from blood, collected in a trial of the OX40 agonist ivuxolimab. The chain has TRBV6-6 and TRBJ1-4; D ambiguous. The TCR comes from an adult with an advanced solid tumor such as melanoma, head and neck, liver or kidney cancer. CDR3 protein: CASSYQSVNEKLFF. The CDR3 DNA follows: TGTGCCAGCAGTTACCAGTCAGTTAATGAAAAACTGTTTTTT.